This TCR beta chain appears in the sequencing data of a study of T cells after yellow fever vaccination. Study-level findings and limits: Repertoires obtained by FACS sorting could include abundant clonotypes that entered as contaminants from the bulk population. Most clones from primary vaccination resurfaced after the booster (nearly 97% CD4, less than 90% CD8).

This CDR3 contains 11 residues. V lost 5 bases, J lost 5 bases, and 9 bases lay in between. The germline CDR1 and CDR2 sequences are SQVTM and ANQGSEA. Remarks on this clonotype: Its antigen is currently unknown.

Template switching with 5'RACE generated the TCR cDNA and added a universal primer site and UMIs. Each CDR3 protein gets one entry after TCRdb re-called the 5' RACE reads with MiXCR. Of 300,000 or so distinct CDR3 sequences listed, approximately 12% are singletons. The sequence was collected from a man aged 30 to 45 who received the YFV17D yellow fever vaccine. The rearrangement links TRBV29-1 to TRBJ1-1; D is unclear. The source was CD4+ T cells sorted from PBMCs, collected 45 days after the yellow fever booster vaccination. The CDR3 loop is CSVSGVTEAFF. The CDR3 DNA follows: TGCAGCGTTTCTGGGGTGACTGAAGCTTTCTTT.